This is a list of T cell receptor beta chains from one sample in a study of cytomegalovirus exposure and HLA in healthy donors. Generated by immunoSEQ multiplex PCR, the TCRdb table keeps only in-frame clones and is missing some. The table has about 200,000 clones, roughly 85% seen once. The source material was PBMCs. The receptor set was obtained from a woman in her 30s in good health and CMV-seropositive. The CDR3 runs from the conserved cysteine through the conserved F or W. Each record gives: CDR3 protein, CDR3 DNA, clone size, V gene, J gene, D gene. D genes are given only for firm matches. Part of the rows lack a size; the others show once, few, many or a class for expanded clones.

CDR3aa: CASSFQIQTGLAIYEQYF
CDR3nt: TGTGCCAGCAGCTTCCAGATACAAACGGGCCTAGCAATCTACGAGCAGTACTTC
abundance: -
v_gene: TRBV5-5
j_gene: TRBJ2-7
d_gene: -

CDR3aa: CASSSDPRGSFTDTQYF
CDR3nt: TGTGCCAGCAGTAGCGACCCTCGGGGGTCCTTCACAGATACGCAGTATTTT
abundance: -
v_gene: TRBV25-1
j_gene: TRBJ2-3
d_gene: -

CDR3aa: CASSLTGTSGTETQYF
CDR3nt: TGTGCCAGCAGCCTTACCGGGACTAGCGGGACGGAGACCCAGTACTTC
abundance: -
v_gene: TRBV14
j_gene: TRBJ2-5
d_gene: TRBD2

CDR3aa: CASSLATSTSGSGVGYNEQFF
CDR3nt: TGTGCCAGCAGCTTAGCAACCTCGACTAGCGGGAGCGGGGTGGGCTACAATGAGCAGTTCTTC
abundance: -
v_gene: TRBV7-2
j_gene: TRBJ2-1
d_gene: TRBD2

CDR3aa: CASSPFPYPGTGELFF
CDR3nt: TGTGCCAGCAGCCCGTTCCCCTATCCGGGGACCGGGGAGCTGTTTTTT
abundance: -
v_gene: TRBV11-2
j_gene: TRBJ2-2
d_gene: -

CDR3aa: CASSLEEGLTYNEQFF
CDR3nt: TGTGCCAGCAGCTTAGAGGAGGGCCTTACCTACAATGAGCAGTTCTTC
abundance: -
v_gene: TRBV7-8
j_gene: TRBJ2-1
d_gene: -

CDR3aa: CAPARREGDEQFF
CDR3nt: TGTGCCCCAGCACGGAGGGAGGGGGATGAGCAGTTCTTC
abundance: -
v_gene: TRBV2
j_gene: TRBJ2-1
d_gene: -

CDR3aa: CASSPGGRPTSEQYF
CDR3nt: TGCGCCAGCAGCCCAGGGGGCCGCCCGACCAGCGAGCAGTACTTC
abundance: -
v_gene: TRBV5-1
j_gene: TRBJ2-7
d_gene: TRBD1

CDR3aa: CASSVAGGAFLYEQYF
CDR3nt: TGTGCCAGCAGCGTAGCCGGGGGGGCGTTCCTCTACGAGCAGTACTTC
abundance: -
v_gene: TRBV9
j_gene: TRBJ2-7
d_gene: TRBD2

CDR3aa: CASSKFWAGYGYTF
CDR3nt: TGTGCCAGCAGCAAATTTTGGGCAGGGTATGGCTACACCTTC
abundance: -
v_gene: TRBV21-1
j_gene: TRBJ1-2
d_gene: -

CDR3aa: CASNPGELRNTIYF
CDR3nt: TGTGCCAGCAACCCGGGAGAACTGAGAAACACCATATATTTT
abundance: -
v_gene: TRBV28
j_gene: TRBJ1-3
d_gene: -

CDR3aa: CASSLDSGQRQETQYF
CDR3nt: TGTGCCAGCAGCCTCGATTCCGGACAGAGACAAGAGACCCAGTACTTC
abundance: -
v_gene: TRBV7-2
j_gene: TRBJ2-5
d_gene: -

CDR3aa: CASRLQGGNTEAFF
CDR3nt: TGTGCCAGCAGGCTTCAGGGGGGGAACACTGAAGCTTTCTTT
abundance: -
v_gene: TRBV7-2
j_gene: TRBJ1-1
d_gene: TRBD1

CDR3aa: CASSAGGTGGGNEKLFF
CDR3nt: TGTGCCAGCAGCGCAGGAGGGACAGGGGGAGGAAATGAAAAACTGTTTTTT
abundance: -
v_gene: TRBV7-8
j_gene: TRBJ1-4
d_gene: TRBD1

CDR3aa: CSVEKRDAGETQYF
CDR3nt: TGCAGCGTTGAAAAGCGGGATGCTGGGGAGACCCAGTACTTC
abundance: -
v_gene: TRBV29-1
j_gene: TRBJ2-5
d_gene: TRBD2

CDR3aa: CASSGGGPSYNSPLHF
CDR3nt: TGTGCCAGCAGCGGGGGGGGGCCCTCCTATAATTCACCCCTCCACTTT
abundance: -
v_gene: TRBV6-9
j_gene: TRBJ1-6
d_gene: -

CDR3aa: CASSIIRGANEQFF
CDR3nt: TGTGCCAGCAGTATCATACGGGGGGCGAATGAGCAGTTCTTC
abundance: -
v_gene: TRBV2
j_gene: TRBJ2-1
d_gene: -

CDR3aa: CASSEFGGPGVYGYTF
CDR3nt: TGTGCCAGCAGCGAATTCGGGGGGCCAGGGGTCTATGGCTACACCTTC
abundance: -
v_gene: TRBV7-9
j_gene: TRBJ1-2
d_gene: -

CDR3aa: CASSPVGFDTEAFF
CDR3nt: TGTGCCAGCTCACCCGTCGGGTTTGACACTGAAGCTTTCTTT
abundance: few
v_gene: TRBV18
j_gene: TRBJ1-1
d_gene: -

CDR3aa: CASSKTSDRGTYEQYF
CDR3nt: TGTGCCAGCAGCAAAACGTCGGACAGGGGAACCTACGAGCAGTACTTC
abundance: -
v_gene: TRBV21-1
j_gene: TRBJ2-7
d_gene: -

CDR3aa: CASSEGGINNEQFF
CDR3nt: TGCGCCAGCAGTGAAGGCGGAATCAACAATGAGCAGTTCTTC
abundance: -
v_gene: TRBV10-1
j_gene: TRBJ2-1
d_gene: -

CDR3aa: CASSFRDRGDNEQFF
CDR3nt: TGTGCCAGCAGCTTCCGGGACAGAGGCGACAATGAGCAGTTCTTC
abundance: -
v_gene: TRBV7-9
j_gene: TRBJ2-1
d_gene: TRBD1